This T cell receptor beta chain was captured in a study of T cell responses to AZD1222 COVID-19 vaccine (dated by TCRdb to the early 2020s). Broadly, across the study: AZD1222 recipients with second doses at about 4 weeks or about 12 weeks were pooled, because spike-specific TCR depth and breadth did not differ between schedules. Trial participants were enrolled by age into 18-55, 56-69 and 70-plus year subgroups, with roughly 150, 30 and 60 TCR-sequenced participants respectively. A total of 230 to 250 trial participants underwent TCR sequencing, of whom some 210 received two doses of AZD1222 and roughly 25 received two doses of the MenACWY control vaccine.

As to this clone: The antigen this receptor binds is unknown. No quality values exist for individual bases; no much larger clone is one base distant.

V is cut by 7 bases and J by 4 bases, and the space between the germline ends is 8 bases. From a lookup of the germline V gene, CDR1 and CDR2 are SNHLY and FYNNEI. The CDR3, from cysteine to phenylalanine, totals 11 residues. Solely the CDR3 DNA is kept, with 33 bases framed from the first base. Here is what the overall study found, with its caveats: The whole spike protein was spanned by vaccine-associated CD4 TCRs, and dominant responses were seen in regions 160-218 and 743-854. Only five to seven AZD1222 recipients were SARS-CoV-2 seropositive at baseline, limiting conclusions about previously exposed vaccinees. A significant rise in spike-specific TCR breadth and depth was observed after two AZD1222 doses relative to day 0 and relative to MenACWY recipients. In the small 56-69-year group, the increase in depth fell short of significance, most likely because of low power. Reportedly, almost half of the unique spike-specific TCRs recognized epitopes lying outside the regions that are mutated in the B.1.351 and B.1.1.7 variants. No day 14 peak-response samples were available, so repertoires were characterized only after the peak T cell response. Participants were mostly white British and included more females than males, and it was suggested by the authors that clonal diversity may have been underestimated.

In the paper's terms, the time point label means: baseline before first vaccination. The vaccinee samples were drawn from two UK trials, COV001 and COV002, one of which was a single-blind randomized controlled phase 2/3 trial testing AZD1222 (ChAdOx1 nCoV-19) in healthy adults. For TCRbeta chain sequencing, PBMC samples were collected from trial participants at day 0 and at day 28 after the second dose. The CDR3 regions of human TCRbeta chains were analyzed by immunosequencing. Per the authors' processing: Repertoire TCRs were checked for matches against a reference library of SARS-CoV-2-specific TCRs that had been generated using the MIRA antigen-specificity platform. Breadth meant the fraction of unique TCRs that were SARS-CoV-2-associated, whereas depth meant the fraction of total T cells that were SARS-CoV-2-associated. Using the MIRA data, each spike-specific TCR was assigned both to the spike region to which the TCR was reactive and to a CD4 or CD8 class. Log10-transformed breadth and depth values were compared by one-way ANOVA with Sidak's multiple comparisons tests. Held by TCRdb, this immuneACCESS table contains in-frame sequences only and omits some clones. Under half of the omission traces to an unresolved V gene where checked; the cause of the rest is unknown. From that table come the V and J calls and clone size; the DNA was used to work out D and trimming. The sample profile shows fewer than 150,000 clones; about 85% of them were found once. Approximately 6.2% of the sample is taken by the ten largest.

Recombination connected TRBV2 to TRBJ2-7; TRBD1 might be the D gene, on 6 matching bases. The sample here was peripheral blood, taken on day 0 of AZD1222 vaccination. The TCR was taken from an adult in good health. At the DNA level, the sequence is TGTGCCAGCAAGGGGGAGTACGAGCAGTACTTC. Its coded protein is CASKGEYEQYF.